These 5 T cell receptor gamma chains were sequenced from one sample in a study of gammadelta T cells in human blood (dated by TCRdb to about 2020). The library was obtained by RT-PCR. The sample was run on an Illumina MiSeq. TCRdb processed the public reads again with the CATT caller, after which rows with matching DNA were combined. The sample's table lists a count of approximately 86 gamma-chain clones. The sample taken for sequencing was non-Vgamma9Vdelta2 gamma-delta T cells from cord blood. All receptors come from a newborn.

A word on this clone: A much larger clone differs by one base, so this may be a read error. The gene calls are TRGV10 and TRGJP1. TRGV10 is sorted into the ORF group, with uncertain function. The CDR3 sequence is 11 residues long. V dropped 11 bases and J dropped 10; count of bases not matched to a gene: 8. The CDR3 protein is CAASADWFKIF. The CDR3, as DNA: TGTGCTGCGAGCGCTGATTGGTTCAAGATATTT.

This clone is labeled as hyperexpanded. This chain uses TRGV8 with TRGJ1 or TRGJ2. Trimming removed 5 bases from V and 2 bases from J; junction bases left unmatched: 3. The CDR3 has 12 amino acids. CDR1 is VENAVY, CDR2 YDSYNSRV, per germline. This CDR3 is CATWGDYYKKLF. The CDR3 bases are TGTGCCACCTGGGGGGATTATTATAAGAAACTCTTT.

A word on this clone: A far larger clone is one nucleotide away, so this likely arose from a read error. The V call is TRGV3, the J call TRGJ1 or TRGJ2. Germline CDR1 is VTNTFY and CDR2 is YDVSTARD (reference sequence). This CDR3 contains 14 residues. DNA of the CDR3: TGCGCCACCTGGGACAACCTTAAGGGGTATAAGAAACTCTTT. Encoded protein: CATWDNLKGYKKLF.

This clone is categorized as large (0.1 to 1%). The chain has TRGV5 and TRGJ1 or TRGJ2. CDR1 and CDR2 from the germline V gene are VINAFY and YDVSNSKD. This CDR3 has 12 residues. J lost 7 bases, V lost 3 bases, and 6 bases had no gene match. The CDR3 loop is CATWDSGYKKLF. The CDR3 DNA reads TGTGCCACCTGGGACTCCGGCTATAAGAAACTCTTT.

By sample share, this clone is hyperexpanded. The chain employs TRGV5 and TRGJ1 or TRGJ2. Trimming at V came to 2 bases and at J to 3 bases, leaving 4 bases not matched to a gene. CDR1 is VINAFY, CDR2 YDVSNSKD, per germline. The CDR3 consists of 13 residues. The CDR3 coding sequence is TGTGCCACCTGGGACACGACTTATTATAAGAAACTCTTT. Translating it yields CATWDTTYYKKLF.